This entry is about one T cell receptor beta chain. The antigen remains unidentified. Here immunoSEQ multiplex PCR was the method, and the copy in TCRdb shows in-frame clones only, minus some. The sample yields around 450,000 clones, about 93% seen once. V shed 6 bases and J shed 7 bases, with 12 bases lying between them. Germline V lookup: CDR1 MNHEY, CDR2 SVGAGI. The CDR3 has 12 amino acids. The sample belongs to a study of Ad26.COV2.S vaccination and SARS-CoV-2 variants. The wider study: The authors gave Ad26.COV2.S intramuscularly, either once or twice 56 days apart. Findings of the study overall: Participants given vaccine showed non-spike TCR breadth similar to that of placebo recipients.

Treatment noted: some 19 received Ad26.COV2.S at low or high dose, single or two shots; about 5 received placebo; per-sample allocation not given. Day 63 following the first vaccine or placebo injection was when the samples were taken. The source was peripheral blood, collected in a trial of Ad26.COV2.S vaccine versus placebo. The clonotype originates from a person between 18 and 65 years old who received the Ad26.COV2.S COVID-19 vaccine or a placebo. This chain joins TRBV6-5 and TRBJ1-1; a weak D match, TRBD1 (6 bases). The CDR3 spells CASRGGTDEAFF. The CDR3 DNA is TGTGCCAGCAGAGGGGGGACGGATGAAGCTTTCTTT.